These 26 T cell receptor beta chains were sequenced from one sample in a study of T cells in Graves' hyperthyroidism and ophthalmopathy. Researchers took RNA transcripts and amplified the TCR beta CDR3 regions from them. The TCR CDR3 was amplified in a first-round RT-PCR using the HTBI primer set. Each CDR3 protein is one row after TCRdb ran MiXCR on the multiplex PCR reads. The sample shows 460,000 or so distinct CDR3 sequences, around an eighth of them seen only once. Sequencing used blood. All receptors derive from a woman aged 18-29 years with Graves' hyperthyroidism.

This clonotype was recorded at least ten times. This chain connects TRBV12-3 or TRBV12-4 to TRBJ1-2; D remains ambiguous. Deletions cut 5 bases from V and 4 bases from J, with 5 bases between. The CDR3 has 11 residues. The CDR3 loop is CASSVGYGYTF. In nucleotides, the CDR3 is TGTGCCAGCAGTGTAGGCTATGGCTACACCTTC.

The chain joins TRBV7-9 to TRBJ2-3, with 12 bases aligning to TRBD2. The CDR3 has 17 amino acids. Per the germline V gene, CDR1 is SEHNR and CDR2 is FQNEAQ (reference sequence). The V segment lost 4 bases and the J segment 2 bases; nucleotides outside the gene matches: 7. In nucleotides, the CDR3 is TGTGCCAGCAGCTCGCTAGCGGGAGGGCCTAACACAGATACGCAGTATTTT. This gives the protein CASSSLAGGPNTDTQYF.

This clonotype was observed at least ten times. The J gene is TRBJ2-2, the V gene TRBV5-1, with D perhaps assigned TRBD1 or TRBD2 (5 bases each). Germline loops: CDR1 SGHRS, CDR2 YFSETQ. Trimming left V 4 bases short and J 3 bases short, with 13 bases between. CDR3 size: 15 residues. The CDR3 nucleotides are TGCGCCAGCAGCCCCGGGACCGCCGACACCGGGGAGCTGTTTTTT. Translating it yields CASSPGTADTGELFF.

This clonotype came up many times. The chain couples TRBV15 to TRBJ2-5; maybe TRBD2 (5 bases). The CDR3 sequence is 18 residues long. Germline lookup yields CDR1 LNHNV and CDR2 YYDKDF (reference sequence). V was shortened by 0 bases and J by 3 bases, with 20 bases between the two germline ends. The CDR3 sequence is CATSRDALEDAPEETQYF. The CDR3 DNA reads TGTGCCACCAGCAGAGATGCACTAGAGGACGCACCTGAAGAGACCCAGTACTTC.

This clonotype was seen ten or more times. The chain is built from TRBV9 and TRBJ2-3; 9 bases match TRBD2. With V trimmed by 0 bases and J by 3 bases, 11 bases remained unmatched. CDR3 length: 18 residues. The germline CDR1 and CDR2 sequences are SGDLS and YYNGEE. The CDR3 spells CASSVAATSGRITDTQYF. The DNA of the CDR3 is TGTGCCAGCAGCGTAGCTGCTACGAGCGGGAGGATTACAGATACGCAGTATTTT.

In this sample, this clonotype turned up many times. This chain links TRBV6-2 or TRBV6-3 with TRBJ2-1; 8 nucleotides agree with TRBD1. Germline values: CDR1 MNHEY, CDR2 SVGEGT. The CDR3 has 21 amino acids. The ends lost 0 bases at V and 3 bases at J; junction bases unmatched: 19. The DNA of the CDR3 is TGTGCCAGCAGTTACTCCGACAATCTCCTCGGACAGGGAGCGATCTACAATGAGCAGTTCTTC. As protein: CASSYSDNLLGQGAIYNEQFF.

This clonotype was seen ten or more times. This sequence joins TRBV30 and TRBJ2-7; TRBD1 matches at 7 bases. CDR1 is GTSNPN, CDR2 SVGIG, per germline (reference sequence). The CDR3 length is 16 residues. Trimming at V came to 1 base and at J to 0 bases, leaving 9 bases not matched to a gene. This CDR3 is CAWSAPGTDISYEQYF. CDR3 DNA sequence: TGTGCCTGGAGTGCCCCCGGGACAGACATCTCCTACGAGCAGTACTTC.

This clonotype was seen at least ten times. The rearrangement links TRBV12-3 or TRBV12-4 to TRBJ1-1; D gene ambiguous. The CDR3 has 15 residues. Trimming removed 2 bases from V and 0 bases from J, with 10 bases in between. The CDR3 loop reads CASSLSFPVNTEAFF. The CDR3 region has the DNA TGTGCCAGCAGTTTATCCTTCCCTGTGAACACTGAAGCTTTCTTT.

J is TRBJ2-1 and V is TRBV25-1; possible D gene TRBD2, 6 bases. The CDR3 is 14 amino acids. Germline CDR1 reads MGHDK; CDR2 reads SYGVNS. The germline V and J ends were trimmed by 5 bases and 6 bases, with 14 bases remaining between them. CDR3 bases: TGTGCCAGCAGTCATCTGGGGGGAAGCAATGAGCAGTTCTTC. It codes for CASSHLGGSNEQFF.

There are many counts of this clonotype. In nucleotides, the CDR3 is TGTGCCAGCAGCTTACAGTTCTCCTCTGGAAACACCATATATTTT. This sequence encodes CASSLQFSSGNTIYF. V and J are TRBV11-2 and TRBJ1-3; unclear D gene. Looked up from germline, CDR1 is SGHAT and CDR2 is FQNNGV. The V and J ends lost 2 bases and 0 bases respectively, with 8 bases between them. CDR3 length equals 15 residues.

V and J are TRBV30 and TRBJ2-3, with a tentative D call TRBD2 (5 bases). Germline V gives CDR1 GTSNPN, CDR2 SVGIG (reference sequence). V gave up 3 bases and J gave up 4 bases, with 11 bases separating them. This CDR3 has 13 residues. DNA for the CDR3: TGTGCCTGGAGGAGGGTGGGGTCAGATACGCAGTATTTT. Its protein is CAWRRVGSDTQYF.

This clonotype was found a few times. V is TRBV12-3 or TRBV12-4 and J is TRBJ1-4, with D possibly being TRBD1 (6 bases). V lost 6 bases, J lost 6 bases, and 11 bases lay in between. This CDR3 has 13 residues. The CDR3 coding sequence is TGTGCCAGCAGACTACAGGGCTATGAAAAACTGTTTTTT. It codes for CASRLQGYEKLFF.

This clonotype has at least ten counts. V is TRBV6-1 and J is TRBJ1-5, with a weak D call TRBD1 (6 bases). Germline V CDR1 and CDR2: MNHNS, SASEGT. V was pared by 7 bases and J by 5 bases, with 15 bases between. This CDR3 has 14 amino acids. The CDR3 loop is CASMQTGRDQPQHF. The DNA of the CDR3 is TGTGCCAGCATGCAGACAGGACGAGATCAGCCCCAGCATTTT.

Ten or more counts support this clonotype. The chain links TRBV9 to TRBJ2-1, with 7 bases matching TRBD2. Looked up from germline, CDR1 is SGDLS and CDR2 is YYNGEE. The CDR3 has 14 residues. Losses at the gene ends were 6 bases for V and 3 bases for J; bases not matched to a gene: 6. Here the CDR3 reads CASTRAGSYNEQFF. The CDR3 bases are TGTGCCAGCACCAGAGCGGGAAGCTACAATGAGCAGTTCTTC.

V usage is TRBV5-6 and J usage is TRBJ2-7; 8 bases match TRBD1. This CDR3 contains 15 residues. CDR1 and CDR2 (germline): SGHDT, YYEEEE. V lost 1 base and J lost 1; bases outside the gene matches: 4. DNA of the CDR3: TGTGCCAGCAGCTTGCAGGGGGCAGGGTCCTACGAGCAGTACGTC. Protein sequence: CASSLQGAGSYEQYV.

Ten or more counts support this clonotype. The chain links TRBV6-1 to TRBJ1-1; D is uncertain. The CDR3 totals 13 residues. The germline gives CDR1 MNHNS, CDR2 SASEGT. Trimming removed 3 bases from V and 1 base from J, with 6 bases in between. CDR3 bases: TGTGCCAGCAGTGACCTTAGGAACACTGAAGCTTTCTTT. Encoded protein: CASSDLRNTEAFF.

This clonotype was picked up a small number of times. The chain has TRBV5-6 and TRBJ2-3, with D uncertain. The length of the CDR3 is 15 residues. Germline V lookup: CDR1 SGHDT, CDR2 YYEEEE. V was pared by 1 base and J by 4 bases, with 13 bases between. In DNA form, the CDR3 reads TGTGCCAGCAGCTTGAAGAGTGGTCGGGCAGATACGCAGTATTTT. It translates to CASSLKSGRADTQYF.

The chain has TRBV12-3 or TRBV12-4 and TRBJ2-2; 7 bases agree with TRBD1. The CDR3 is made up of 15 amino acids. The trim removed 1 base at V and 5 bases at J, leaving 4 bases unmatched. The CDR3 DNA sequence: TGTGCCAGCAGTTTAGGTCCAGGGGGAACCGGGGAGCTGTTTTTT. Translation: CASSLGPGGTGELFF.

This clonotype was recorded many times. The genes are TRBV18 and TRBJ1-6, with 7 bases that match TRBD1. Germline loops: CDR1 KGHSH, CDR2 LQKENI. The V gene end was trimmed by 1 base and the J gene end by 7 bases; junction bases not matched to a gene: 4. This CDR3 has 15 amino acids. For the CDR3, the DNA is TGTGCCAGCTCACCACGGACAGGCGAGAATTCACCCCTCCACTTT. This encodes CASSPRTGENSPLHF.

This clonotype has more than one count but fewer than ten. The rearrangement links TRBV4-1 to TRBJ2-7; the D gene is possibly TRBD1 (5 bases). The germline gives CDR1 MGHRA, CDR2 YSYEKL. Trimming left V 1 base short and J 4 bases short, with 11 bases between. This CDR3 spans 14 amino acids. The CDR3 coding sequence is TGCGCCAGCAGCCAAGTCGGCCAGGGATACGAGCAGTACGTC. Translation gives CASSQVGQGYEQYV.

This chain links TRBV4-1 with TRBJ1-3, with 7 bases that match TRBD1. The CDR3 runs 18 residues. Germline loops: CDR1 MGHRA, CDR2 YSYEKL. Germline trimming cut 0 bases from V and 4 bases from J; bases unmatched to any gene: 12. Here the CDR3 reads CASSQEGRGLTSGNTIYF. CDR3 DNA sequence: TGCGCCAGCAGCCAAGAGGGAAGGGGGCTAACGTCAGGAAACACCATATATTTT.

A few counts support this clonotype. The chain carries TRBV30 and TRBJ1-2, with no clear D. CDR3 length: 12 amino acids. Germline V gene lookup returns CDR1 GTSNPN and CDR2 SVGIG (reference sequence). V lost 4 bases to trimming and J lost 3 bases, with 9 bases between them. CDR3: CAWKGYDYGYTF. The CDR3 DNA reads TGTGCCTGGAAGGGATACGACTATGGCTACACCTTC.

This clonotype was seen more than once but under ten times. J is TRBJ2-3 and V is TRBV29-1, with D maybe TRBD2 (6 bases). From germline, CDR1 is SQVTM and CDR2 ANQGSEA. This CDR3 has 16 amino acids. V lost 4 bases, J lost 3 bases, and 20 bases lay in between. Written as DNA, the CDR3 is TGCAGCGTTGGGCTCCCTAGCGAGTTAGTTACAGATACGCAGTATTTT. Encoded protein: CSVGLPSELVTDTQYF.

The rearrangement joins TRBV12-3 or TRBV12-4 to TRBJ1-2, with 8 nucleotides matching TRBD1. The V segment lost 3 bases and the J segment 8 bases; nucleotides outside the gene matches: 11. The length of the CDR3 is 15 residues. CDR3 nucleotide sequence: TGTGCCAGCAGTTTGCAGGCGGCAGGGGGCTTGGGCTACACCTTC. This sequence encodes CASSLQAAGGLGYTF.

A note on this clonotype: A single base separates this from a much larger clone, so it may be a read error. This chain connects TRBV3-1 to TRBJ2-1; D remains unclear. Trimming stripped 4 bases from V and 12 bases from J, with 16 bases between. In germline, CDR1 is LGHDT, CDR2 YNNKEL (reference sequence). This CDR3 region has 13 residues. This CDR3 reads CASSLLPNHGQFF. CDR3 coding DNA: TGTGCCAGCAGCCTCCTTCCGAATCACGGGCAGTTCTTC.

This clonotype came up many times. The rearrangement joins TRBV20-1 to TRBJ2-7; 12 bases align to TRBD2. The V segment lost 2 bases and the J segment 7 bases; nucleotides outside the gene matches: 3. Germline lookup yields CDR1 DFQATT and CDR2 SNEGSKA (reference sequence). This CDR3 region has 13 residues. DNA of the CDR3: TGCAGTGCTAGACTAGCGGGAGGGAGTGAGCAGTACTTC. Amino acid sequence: CSARLAGGSEQYF.